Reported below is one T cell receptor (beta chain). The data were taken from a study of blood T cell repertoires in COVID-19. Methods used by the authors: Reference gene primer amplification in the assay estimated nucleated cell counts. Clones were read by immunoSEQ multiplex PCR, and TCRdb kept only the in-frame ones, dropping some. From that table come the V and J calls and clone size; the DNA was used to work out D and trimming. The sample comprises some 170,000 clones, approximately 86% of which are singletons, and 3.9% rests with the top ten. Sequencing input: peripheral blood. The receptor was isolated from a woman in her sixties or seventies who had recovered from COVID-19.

The CDR3 is CASSLGDRYIQYF. The CDR3 DNA reads as TGTGCCAGTAGCCTGGGGGACAGATACATTCAGTACTTC. The chain has TRBV19 and TRBJ2-4; TRBD1 agrees at 7 bases. The CDR3 extends over 13 amino acids. Germline lookup yields CDR1 LNHDA and CDR2 SQIVND (reference sequence). Trimming removed 6 bases from V and 8 bases from J; junction bases left unmatched: 7.